This T cell receptor beta chain was recorded in a study of T cells in Graves' hyperthyroidism and ophthalmopathy (dated by TCRdb to 2018 to 2020). Study-level background: Peripheral blood samples were taken at initial diagnosis, before any treatment was given. To identify TCR V-J signatures that set the groups apart, the researchers used a discovery cohort of 90 to 100 patients, made up of around 42 with Graves' ophthalmopathy and some 56 with stable Graves' hyperthyroidism. An independent validation cohort of some 18 hyperthyroidism patients and 17 patients who later progressed to ophthalmopathy tested prospective prediction of ophthalmopathy. The 85 to 100 discovery patients were randomly split 7:3 into training and test sets. In addition, the study compared T-cell repertoires in thyroid tissue and in blood from roughly six Graves' hyperthyroidism patients. After blood sampling, hyperthyroidism patients were treated with methimazole at a starting dose of 30 mg daily, and ophthalmopathy patients were treated with high-dose intravenous methylprednisolone. The paper describes TCR Vbeta CDR3 sequencing of fewer than 150 peripheral blood samples, made up of roughly 40 ophthalmopathy patients, some 80 hyperthyroidism patients and 17 progressor patients.

The paper as a whole reports these results and caveats: Most expanded thyroid clonotypes (frequency above 0.001) were also detected in blood, a finding suggesting that blood repertoires may reflect thyroid immune responses. No statistical method was used to set the sample size in advance, and investigators knew the group allocation. In validation, the model predicted progression to ophthalmopathy with approximately 71% sensitivity and less than 75% specificity, a median of approximately 6.5 months before onset. Ophthalmopathy was separated from stable hyperthyroidism by a 13 V-J signature model, with around 90% sensitivity and 81% to 82% specificity obtained in cross-validation and 80%/75% obtained in testing.

The germline V gene (reference sequence) gives CDR1 as SEHNR and CDR2 as FQNEAQ. The V end gives up 4 bases and the J end 4 bases, leaving 6 bases in the junction not matched to a gene. The CDR3 contains 14 residues, cysteine and phenylalanine counted. The entry retains the CDR3 DNA only, 42 bases that are in frame from base 1. The TCR beta CDR3 regions were amplified from RNA transcripts. The TCR CDR3 was subjected to a first round of RT-PCR using the HTBI primer set and the Qiagen OneStep RT-PCR kit. A second multiplex PCR round built the libraries, followed by size selection and purification. Paired-end sequencing of the libraries was performed with 100 bp reads on an Illumina HiSeq2000. In the original analysis: SOAPnuke was used to process the raw data, throwing out any read that contained adapters or uncalled bases, had a mean Phred below 15, or lacked an exact constant-primer or identifier match. COPE v1.2.5 was used to merge the high-quality paired reads, and each unique nucleotide sequence was defined as a clonotype. MiTCR v1.1 was used to align the clonotypes against IMGT TRBV, TRBD and TRBJ reference segments. Only V-J combinations with frequency above 0.0001, covering 98% to 99.2% of repertoires, were analysed. The TCS score was defined as the ratio of F50 (clonal expansion) to E x V (chaos), calculated using BLOSUM62-based TCRdist between CDR3 peptides within each V-J. Welch's t-statistics and random forest reduced 514 V-J features to 13, which were used in a naive Bayes classifier (R e1071). The Morisita-Horn index was used to measure how similar the thyroid and blood repertoires were. TCRdb itself trimmed the public reads at Q25 with fastp, ran MiXCR and retained productive beta chains. CDR3 protein duplicates are merged, each entry listing the most common genes and DNA. TCRdb's processing, not the study's, gives the V and J calls here. The sample data list 700,000 to 850,000 distinct CDR3 sequences, and about a third of these were observed just once. The ten largest clones represent around a third of the sample.

Stable Graves' hyperthyroidism was defined as no progression to ophthalmopathy during 18 months of follow-up. Hyperthyroidism patients were aged 18 to 65 years and newly diagnosed, with disease duration of less than 2 months. Exclusion was applied to patients with uncontrolled infections, other autoimmune diseases, pregnancy or lactation. Diagnoses were based on clinical symptoms, serum thyroxine and TRAb, thyroid ultrasound and orbital computed tomography. PBMCs were isolated from more than 9 ml of fresh peripheral blood by Ficoll-Paque density gradient centrifugation. Total RNA was extracted with Trizol reagent, and quality was checked on an Agilent 2100 Bioanalyzer. Many counts were recorded for this clonotype. The antigen it recognizes is unknown. Base qualities are not at hand, and no much larger clone is one base apart.

The TCR comes from a woman aged 40 to 50 with Graves' hyperthyroidism. Sequencing was done on a sample of blood. The rearranged segments are TRBV7-9 and TRBJ1-1, and 7 junction bases match TRBD1. The DNA sequence is given as TGTGCCAGCAGCTCTTCCGGGACAGTCACTGAAGCTTTCTTT. Its protein reads: CASSSSGTVTEAFF. The entire variable domain, with the stretches around the CDR3 drawn from the reference TRBV7-9 and TRBJ1-1 proteins, is DTGVSQNPRHKITKRGQNVTFRCDPISEHNRLYWYRQTLGQGPEFLTYFQNEAQLEKSRLLSDRFSAERPKGSFSTLEIQRTEQGDSAMYLCASSSSGTVTEAFFGQGTRLTVV.